This entry is about one TCR beta chain. Its specific antigen is unknown. No base quality values were provided; no much bigger clone lies one nucleotide off. TCRbeta CDR3 regions were sequenced with the immunoSEQ Assay. After extraction, genomic DNA underwent amplification by bias-controlled multiplex PCR, followed by high-throughput sequencing. Per the source publication's procedure: To quantify the absolute abundance of each unique TCRbeta CDR3 region, sequences were collapsed and filtered. T cell fraction was estimated by normalizing TCRbeta template counts to usable DNA, with usable DNA measured through amplification of reference genes found in all nucleated cells. Repertoire TCRs were annotated as SARS-CoV-2-specific when V gene, CDR3 amino acid sequence and J gene were exactly matched to a known reactive TCR set. The reference SARS-CoV-2 TCR set was obtained from MIRA and was filtered for enrichment in COVID-19-positive ImmuneCODE repertoires, whereby public or cross-reactive TCRs were removed. Using the MIRA antigens, annotated TCRs were further analysed by specific ORF or by position within an ORF. Breadth was defined as the number of annotated unique rearrangements divided by the total number of unique productive rearrangements, and depth was defined as the summed frequency of the annotated unique rearrangements. TCR breadth was compared between groups using two-sided Wilcoxon rank-sum tests. TCRdb provides this immuneACCESS table in a form limited to in-frame rearrangements. Some clones are lacking; in checked studies, under half of them reflect an unresolved V gene, and why the rest are absent is not known. The V and J calls and the clone size are those of that table, but D and trimming were determined from the DNA. The sample table holds about 680,000 clones, of which more than 70% were seen once. The ten most abundant clones make up roughly 1.5% of the sample.

The junction carries 15 bases between V and J, which are trimmed by 1 base and 2 bases respectively. The CDR3 numbers 16 residues from cysteine through phenylalanine. Just CDR3 DNA is preserved here, 48 bases in frame from base 1. Via the germline V gene, CDR1 is WSHSY and CDR2 SAAADI. The sample's treatment or condition label, in plain terms: about 20 received Ad26.COV2.S at low or high dose, single or two shots; a few received placebo; per-sample allocation not given. For vaccine and placebo recipients, the sequenced repertoires came from samples collected on day 63 after the first injection. In Cohort 1b, 25 to 30 adults aged 18-55 years were enrolled at a single site in Boston, USA, between 29 July and 7 August 2020. Ad26.COV2.S consisted of a replication-incompetent adenovirus type 26 vector by which a prefusion-stabilized SARS-CoV-2 spike protein from the original Wuhan strain was expressed.

The data belong to a study of Ad26.COV2.S vaccination and SARS-CoV-2 variants (TCRdb year 2021). A note on the overall study: Vaccine-arm donors were drawn from COV1001, a multicentre, randomized, double-blind, placebo-controlled phase I-IIa trial of Ad26.COV2.S in healthy adults. Sequencing of the TCRbeta repertoire served to evaluate the specificity and breadth of SARS-CoV-2-reactive T cell receptors following Ad26.COV2.S vaccination. Trial participants were randomized into five groups of five, in which low-dose or high-dose Ad26.COV2.S was given once or twice, or placebo was given on both occasions. A total of around 32 samples were included in the TCR-sequenced set, comprising around 19 Ad26.COV2.S vaccine recipients, 5 placebo recipients and 8 SARS-CoV-2 convalescent individuals. Blinding of investigators to trial group allocation was maintained during experiments and outcome assessment. Ad26.COV2.S was administered intramuscularly at 5 x 10^10 or 1 x 10^11 viral particles, either as a single shot or as two shots given 56 days apart. Overall study outcomes, separate from this receptor: The study lacked the statistical power to compare responses across vaccine doses or regimens. Vaccine and placebo recipients had comparable non-spike TCR breadth, which fits with the vaccine containing only spike. After vaccination, spike-specific CD8+ and CD4+ T cell responses were reported to show substantial breadth. Spike-specific TCR breadth was higher in Ad26.COV2.S recipients than in placebo recipients (P = 0.0014). The authors noted that total T cell responses may have been underestimated by the TCR breadth and depth analyses.

The sequence is built from TRBV10-2 and TRBJ2-7; perhaps TRBD2 is the D gene, with 6 bases matching. This sample comprised peripheral blood, obtained in a trial of Ad26.COV2.S vaccine versus placebo. The TCR originated in a person between 18 and 65 years old who received the Ad26.COV2.S COVID-19 vaccine or a placebo. The DNA is as follows: TGCGCCAGCAGTGAGTACTGGGACGGGGGAGCCTACGAGCAGTACTTC. It specifies CASSEYWDGGAYEQYF.